This T cell receptor (beta chain) was captured by sequencing in a study of cytomegalovirus exposure and HLA in healthy donors. The PCR ran on 60 Vbeta and 13 Jbeta primers. Libraries were prepared by immunoSEQ multiplex PCR; TCRdb keeps only in-frame clonotypes and omits some of them. There are fewer than 200,000 clones in the sample; roughly 83% occur only once, and under 1.1% lies in the top ten. From germline, CDR1 is SGHDN and CDR2 FVKESK. CDR3 length: 14 amino acids. V trimming: 4 bases; J trimming: 8 bases; junction bases outside the gene matches: 6. The sequence was collected from a man in his thirties or forties in good health and CMV-seronegative. The chain has TRBV14 and TRBJ1-1; 11 nucleotides align to TRBD1. The sample consisted of PBMCs. The CDR3 DNA sequence: TGTGCCAGCAGCCGGCTAGGGACAGGGGGAGAAGCTTTCTTT. It codes for CASSRLGTGGEAFF.